This TCR beta chain was recorded in a study of PD-L1 blockade in urothelial cancer. As for the study in general: Men with urothelial cancer arising in the bladder made up most of the 29 patients. Blood was evaluated 3 weeks (second dose) and 6 weeks after therapy began.

In its sample, this clone was seen once. Individual patients had between 1 and 8 samples, taken pretreatment and on-treatment. Spiking of synthetic TCR analog templates was performed in each PCR. Data came from immunoSEQ multiplex PCR; TCRdb stores just in-frame clones and leaves some out. This repertoire shows around 30,000 clones, roughly 84% found once; its top ten account for around 30%. CDR1 is SGHKS and CDR2 is YYEKEE in the germline V gene (reference sequence). V was pared by 4 bases and J by 4 bases, with 18 bases between. This CDR3 contains 16 residues. This specimen consisted of PBMCs, obtained around atezolizumab (anti-PD-L1) treatment. The TCR comes from a man aged 55 to 70 with urothelial cancer. The rearrangement joins TRBV5-5 to TRBJ2-1, with D tentatively TRBD2 (8 bases). The DNA for the CDR3 is TGTGCCAGCAGCCCTACCCGGGGGGGACAGTACAATGAGCAGTTCTTC. This gives the protein CASSPTRGGQYNEQFF.